The 2 T cell receptor beta chains in this list originate from one sample, sequenced in a study of low-dose radiotherapy and immunotherapy resistance in tumors. First-strand cDNA relied on TRAV- and TRBV-specific primers spanning alpha and beta chains. TCRs were amplified for about 18 PCR cycles with a constant-region primer and V-primer adapter. TCRdb processed the reads anew with MiXCR; each CDR3 protein has one entry. The sample yields over 55,000 distinct CDR3 sequences, 30% to 40% seen once. Regarding time point: before trial treatment. The sample in question was PBMCs, obtained before treatment. The receptors stem from a female donor with ovarian cancer.

This clonotype was seen at least ten times. A read error may produce the germline difference seen at one junction end. The chain joins TRBV5-5 to TRBJ2-5; D is perhaps TRBD1 or TRBD2 (5 bases each). This CDR3 is 15 amino acids long. Germline-derived CDR1 and CDR2 are SGHKS and YYEKEE (reference sequence). The CDR3 loop reads CASSRSGGFQETQYF. CDR3 DNA sequence: TGCGCCAGCAGCCGCTCTGGGGGATTCCAAGAGACCCAGTACTTC.

For the CDR3, the DNA is TGCGCCAGCAGTCAATTACAGGGGGAACTCGATAATTCACCCCTCCACTTT. The encoded protein is CASSQLQGELDNSPLHF. The chain carries TRBV23-1 and TRBJ1-6; TRBD1 aligns across 8 bases. TRBV23-1 is classed as an ORF, of uncertain function. The trim removed 1 base at V and 5 bases at J, leaving 7 bases unmatched. This CDR3 is 17 amino acids long.